This TCR beta chain derives from a study of shared clonotypes between healthy human individuals (TCRdb year 2020). About the full investigation: Two women and three men aged 18 to 49 years were included in the cohort. For each donor, three plates each were used for CD4 naive and CD4 memory, two plates were used for CD8 naive, and one plate was used for CD8 memory. Blood TCR repertoires of about 5 healthy adults were deeply sequenced to estimate repertoire size and the extent of clonotype sharing between individuals. Libraries were prepared and TCR repertoires were sequenced by different laboratories using diverse techniques, in order to increase sequencing depth and limit assay-specific biases. Between about 0.8 and 9 billion PBMCs per donor were obtained by leukapheresis.

Using the deep immunoSEQ assay, TCR CDR3 regions were amplified from genomic DNA by multiplex PCR. Genomic DNA extracted from each cell subset was distributed evenly over all wells of several immunoSEQ 96-well plates, and each plate served as one replicate. For sorted subsets, each replicate PCR was loaded with around 220 ng genomic DNA, equivalent to about 33,000 T cell genomes. Purified libraries were measured with a Qubit 3.0 fluorometer, size-checked on a Bioanalyzer 2100, and measured again with the KAPA Library Quantification kit. Every immunoSEQ 96-well plate was sequenced on a dedicated single-read 150-cycle Illumina NextSeq 550 flow cell. Regarding the original processing steps: The immunoSEQ output contained only junctional sequences without quality scores, so filtering could not match that applied to full-length reads. To assign V/J genes and CDR3, sequences were annotated using PyIR, a Python wrapper for IgBLAST v1.9, with IMGT germline references. Reads were removed for weak V/J assignments (E-value above 1e-6), missing CDR3, stop codons, out-of-frame junctions, or ambiguous translated residues. A V3J clonotype was defined by an identical inferred V gene, J gene, and CDR3 amino acid sequence. Percentage overlap between repertoires was computed as shared unique clonotypes divided by the size of the smaller repertoire. Repertoire richness was assessed with RTK rarefaction, the Chao1 estimator, and Recon v2.1 estimates of unobserved clonotypes. Generation probabilities for all TCRbeta clonotypes obtained by the gDNA method from four donors were computed using OLGA. The clones in this table, taken by TCRdb from immuneACCESS, are in-frame only. Not every clone is retained; where verified, under half of the shortfall comes from an unresolved V gene, and the cause of the rest is unknown. The V and J calls and clone size come from that table; D and trimming were worked out from the DNA. This sample is represented by 980,000 or so clones; more than 75% of them were singletons. About 1.5% of the sample lies in the top ten.

Donors were healthy HIV-negative adults with no recently reported acute infections or vaccinations. Only Caucasian adults living in Nashville, Tennessee, USA were represented among the donors. CD4+ T cells were enriched through magnetic negative selection, after which naive cells were positively selected on CD45RA and the remaining negative fraction served as the memory subset. After blood collection by leukapheresis, PBMCs were isolated using Ficoll-Histopaque density gradient centrifugation and then cryopreserved in the vapor phase of liquid nitrogen. Analytical flow cytometry was used to check the purity and quantity of every magnetically sorted T cell population. From each sorted fraction, genomic DNA was isolated and quantified by UV absorbance on a Nanodrop 2000c. Study-level results and caveats: Clonotypes shared by all four sorted-subset donors showed higher generation probabilities than non-shared clonotypes. Incomplete sequencing was indicated by rarefaction of sorted-subset datasets, despite the large sequencing depth. Estimated clonotype richness was generally larger for naive than for memory subsets. The genetic and exposure-history diversity represented was limited by the small number of donors. Sampling was restricted to blood, and TCR repertoires in tissues likely differ from the TCR repertoires found in blood. Pairwise subsampling indicated that sequencing depth was expected to affect the degree of clonotype sharing among donors. About 5% of naive CD4, around 3.5% of naive CD8, 2% to 2.5% of memory CD4, and roughly 0.4% of memory CD8 clonotypes were shared across several donors.

Via the germline V gene, CDR1 is MNHEY and CDR2 SVGAGI. The CDR3 contains 13 residues, cysteine and phenylalanine counted. This entry keeps only the CDR3 DNA: 39 bases, framed from base 1. Compared with germline, V lacks 8 bases and J lacks 12 bases; bases without a gene match: 15. This clone was seen only once. It has no known antigen specificity. No per-base quality is available; no much larger clone lies one base away. Sequenced input: memory CD4+ T cells sorted from blood. Explained via the paper, the cell subset or site label denotes: CD45RA-negative fraction. The chain links TRBV6-5 with TRBJ1-1; 7 central nucleotides agree with TRBD1. This TCR was sampled from a man younger than 30 in good health. In nucleotide form, the sequence is TGTGCCAGCCGAGATCCGGGACAGCTTGTGTCTTTCTTT. Protein translation: CASRDPGQLVSFF.